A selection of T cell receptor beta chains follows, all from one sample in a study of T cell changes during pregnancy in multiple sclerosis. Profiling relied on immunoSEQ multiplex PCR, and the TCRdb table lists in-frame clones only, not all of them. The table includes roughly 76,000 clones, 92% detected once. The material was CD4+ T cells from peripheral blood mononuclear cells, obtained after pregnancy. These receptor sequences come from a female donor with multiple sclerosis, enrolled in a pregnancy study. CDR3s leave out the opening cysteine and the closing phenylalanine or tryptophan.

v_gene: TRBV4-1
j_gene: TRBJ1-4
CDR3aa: ASSQEGAGEKLF

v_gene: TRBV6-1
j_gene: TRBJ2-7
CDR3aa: ASSEFQGVGVHEQY

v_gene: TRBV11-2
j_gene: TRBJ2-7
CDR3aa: ASSPKWGQSEQY

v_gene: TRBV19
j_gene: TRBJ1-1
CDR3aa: ASSLPGGEAF

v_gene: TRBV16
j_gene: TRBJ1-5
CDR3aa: ASSQSQGNQPQH

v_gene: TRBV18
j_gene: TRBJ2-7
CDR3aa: ASSPSSFVGVGEQY

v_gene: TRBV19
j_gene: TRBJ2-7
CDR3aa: ASSPRGGTGYEQY

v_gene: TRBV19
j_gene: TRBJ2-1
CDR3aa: APLPLSGSRSYNEQF

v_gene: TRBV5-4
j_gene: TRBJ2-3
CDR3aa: ASSRGSTDTQY

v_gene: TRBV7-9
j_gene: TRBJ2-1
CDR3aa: ASSFGTSFYNEQF

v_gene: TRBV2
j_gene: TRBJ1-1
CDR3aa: ASSRLLNTEAF

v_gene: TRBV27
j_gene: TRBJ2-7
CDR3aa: ASSFRWTGSYEQY

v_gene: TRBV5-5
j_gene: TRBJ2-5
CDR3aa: ASSPGTGFQETQY

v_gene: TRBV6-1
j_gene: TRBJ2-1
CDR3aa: ASSEGAGAHNEQF

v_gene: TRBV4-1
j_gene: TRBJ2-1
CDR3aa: ASSQDKAGGYNEQF

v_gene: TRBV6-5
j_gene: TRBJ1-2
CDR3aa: ASSYRGRGPNYGYT

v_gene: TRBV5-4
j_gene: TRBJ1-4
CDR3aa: ASSSGWGGNEKLF

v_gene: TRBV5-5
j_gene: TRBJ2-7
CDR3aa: ASSLVLLAGGRGEQY

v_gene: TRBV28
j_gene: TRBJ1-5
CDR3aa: ASGGGGNQPQH

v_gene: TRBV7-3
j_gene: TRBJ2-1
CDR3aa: ASSRFPGLEF

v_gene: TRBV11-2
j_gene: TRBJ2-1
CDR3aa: ASSSIRDSRYNEQF

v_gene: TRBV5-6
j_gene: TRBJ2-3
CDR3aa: ASRGDSGGGTDTQY

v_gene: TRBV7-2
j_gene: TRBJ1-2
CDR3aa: ASSLPDRTYGYT

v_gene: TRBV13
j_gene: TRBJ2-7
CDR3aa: ASSFRIAGAHEQY

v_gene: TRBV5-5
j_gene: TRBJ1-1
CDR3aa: ASSLPTGTE

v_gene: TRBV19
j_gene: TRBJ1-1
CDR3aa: ASSIPRGAAKGAF

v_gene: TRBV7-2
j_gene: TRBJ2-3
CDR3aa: ASSYSGTSGPDTQY

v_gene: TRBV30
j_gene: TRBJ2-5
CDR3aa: AWSVAEETQY

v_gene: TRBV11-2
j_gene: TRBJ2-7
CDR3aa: ASSLIRGGHEQY

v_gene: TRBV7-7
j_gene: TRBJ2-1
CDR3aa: ASSLIVGGEQF

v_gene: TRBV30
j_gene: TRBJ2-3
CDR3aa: AWSVPSALTSTDTQY

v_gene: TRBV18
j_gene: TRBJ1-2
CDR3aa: ASSPTAGKSIYGYT

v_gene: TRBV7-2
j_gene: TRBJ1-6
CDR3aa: ASSLVEAIYNSPLH

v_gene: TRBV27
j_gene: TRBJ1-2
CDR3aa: ASSFGRGGGYT

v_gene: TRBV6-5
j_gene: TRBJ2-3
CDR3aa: ATSRTATTDTQY

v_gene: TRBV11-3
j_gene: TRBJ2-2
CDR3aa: ASSPEGGINTGELF

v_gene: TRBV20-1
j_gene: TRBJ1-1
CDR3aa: SARFGQEAF

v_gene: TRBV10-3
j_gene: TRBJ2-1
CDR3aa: AISEQAGGTYNEQF

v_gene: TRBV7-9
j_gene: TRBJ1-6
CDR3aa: ASSTHGQGGNSPLH

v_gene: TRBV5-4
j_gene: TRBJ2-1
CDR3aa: ASSLDSGGASYNEQF

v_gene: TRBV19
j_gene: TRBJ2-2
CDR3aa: ASSILAGDTGELF

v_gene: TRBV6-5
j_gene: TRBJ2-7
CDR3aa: ASSLAGNYEQY

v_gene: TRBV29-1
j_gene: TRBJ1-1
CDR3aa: SVGVNTEAF

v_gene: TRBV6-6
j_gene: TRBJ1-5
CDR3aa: ASSRDTQPQH

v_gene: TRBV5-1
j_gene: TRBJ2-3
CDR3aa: ASSSSIAGGPNTQY

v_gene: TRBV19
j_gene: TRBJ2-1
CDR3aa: ASKGGSFYNEQF

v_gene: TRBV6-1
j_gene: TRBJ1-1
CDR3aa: ASSERTGAAF

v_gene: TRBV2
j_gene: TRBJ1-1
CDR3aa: ASSLDRDPQAF

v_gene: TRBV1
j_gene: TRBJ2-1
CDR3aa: TSSQEERGRGNNEQF

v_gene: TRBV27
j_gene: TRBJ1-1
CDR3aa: ASSPRQRNTEAF

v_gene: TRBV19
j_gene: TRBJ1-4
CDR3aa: ASSPRTGLNEKLF